Included here is one T cell receptor beta chain sequence, with context. Its cognate antigen is unknown. This record belongs to a study of OX40 agonist ivuxolimab in advanced cancers. Study-level points and caveats: Expanded clones belonging to CD8+ T cells outnumbered, on average, those of CD4+.

Trimming removed 0 bases from V and 4 bases from J, with 10 bases in between. This CDR3 contains 15 residues. Germline V lookup: CDR1 KGHSH, CDR2 LQKENI. Assay used: immunoSEQ multiplex PCR; TCRdb lists only in-frame clones, some missing. Of 70,000 to 80,000 clones detected, around 88% appear once; the ten largest clones hold 0.86%. The J gene is TRBJ1-5, the V gene TRBV18; tentatively, D is TRBD1 (6 bases). This sequence originates from an adult with an advanced solid tumor such as melanoma, head and neck, liver or kidney cancer. Sequences were derived from CD4+ or CD8+ T cells sorted from blood, sampled in a trial of the OX40 agonist ivuxolimab. Written as DNA, the CDR3 is TGTGCCAGCTCACCACCCGGGACACAAAATCAGCCCCAGCATTTT. This gives the protein CASSPPGTQNQPQHF.